These 20 T cell receptor beta chains originate from one sample sequenced in a study of blood T cell repertoires in COVID-19. Only in-frame clones appear in the TCRdb table, and some are missing; sequencing was by immunoSEQ multiplex PCR. The table shows about 170,000 clones, with 80% to 85% occurring only once. The sample was peripheral blood. These receptors were obtained from a human donor with acute or convalescent COVID-19. The donor label of this sample is uncertain.

This clone occurred once. The V call is TRBV13, the J call TRBJ1-3; D gene uncertain. Per germline, CDR1 PRHDT and CDR2 FYEKMQ (reference sequence). Trimming removed 5 bases at V and 4 bases at J, with 18 bases between. The CDR3 extends over 16 amino acids. The CDR3 region is CASSQLTVIGGNTIYF. Written as DNA, the CDR3 is TGTGCCAGCAGCCAACTGACCGTTATCGGGGGAAACACCATATATTTT.

The genes are TRBV6-6 and TRBJ2-1; TRBD2 aligns across 12 bases. The CDR3 runs 18 residues. In germline, CDR1 is MNHNY, CDR2 SVGAGI (reference sequence). Trimming removed 5 bases from V and 1 base from J; junction bases left unmatched: 9. The CDR3 reads CASSLRLAGELSYNEQFF. CDR3 nucleotide sequence: TGTGCCAGCAGTCTCCGACTAGCGGGAGAGTTGTCCTACAATGAGCAGTTCTTC.

J is TRBJ1-1 and V is TRBV2, with D perhaps matching TRBD1 (5 bases). Deletions cut 6 bases from V and 2 bases from J, with 10 bases between. The germline V gene has CDR1 SNHLY and CDR2 FYNNEI. The CDR3 runs 13 residues. CDR3 loop: CASRSTANTEAFF. CDR3 in DNA: TGTGCCAGCAGATCGACAGCTAACACTGAAGCTTTCTTT. Full variable domain (rest looked up from reference TRBV2 and TRBJ1-1): EPEVTQTPSHQVTQMGQEVILRCVPISNHLYFYWYRQILGQKVEFLVSFYNNEISEKSEIFDDQFSVERPDGSNFTLKIRSTKLEDSAMYFCASRSTANTEAFFGQGTRLTVV.

The rearrangement links TRBV9 to TRBJ2-5; D is possibly TRBD1 (5 bases). The CDR3 consists of 14 residues. Trimming pared 0 bases from V and 5 bases from J, leaving 11 bases between. Germline assignment: CDR1 SGDLS and CDR2 YYNGEE. The CDR3 region is CASSVDVGAETQYF. The CDR3 coding sequence is TGTGCCAGCAGCGTAGATGTAGGGGCCGAGACCCAGTACTTC.

This rearrangement joins TRBV5-1 to TRBJ1-1; D unresolved. Looked up from germline, CDR1 is SGHRS and CDR2 is YFSETQ. V was clipped by 0 bases and J by 1 base, with 7 bases between them. This CDR3 region has 14 residues. CDR3 sequence reads: CASSLERGNTEAFF. In DNA form, the CDR3 reads TGCGCCAGCAGCTTGGAACGGGGGAACACTGAAGCTTTCTTT.

The DNA for the CDR3 is TGTGCCAGCAGGGGACTAGCGGGCTCCTACAATGAGCAGTTCTTC. Amino acids: CASRGLAGSYNEQFF. The chain uses TRBV2 and TRBJ2-1; 12 bases fit TRBD2. The CDR3 consists of 15 residues. J lost 0 bases, V lost 6 bases, and 0 bases had no gene match. Germline loops: CDR1 SNHLY, CDR2 FYNNEI.

The chain uses TRBV11-1 and TRBJ2-5, with 11 bases that match TRBD1. CDR1 and CDR2 (germline): SGHAT, FQDESV (reference sequence). Trimming cost V 2 bases and J 4 bases; bases outside gene matches: 6. CDR3 length equals 16 residues. In DNA form, the CDR3 reads TGTGCCAGCAGCTTACACGGACAGGGGGCAGCAGAGACCCAGTACTTC. It yields the protein CASSLHGQGAAETQYF.

This clone came up a few times. Because the CDR3's place on the DNA is in doubt, the DNA is left out and the CDR3 is given as listed by TCRdb. This rearrangement joins TRBV19 to TRBJ1-2. Germline-derived CDR1 and CDR2 are LNHDA and SQIVND (reference sequence). The CDR3 numbers 14 amino acids, ends counted. This CDR3 is CASSSGQGGYGYTF.

The chain joins TRBV11-3 to TRBJ1-1; 7 bases agree with TRBD1. The CDR3 is made up of 14 amino acids. Germline trimming cut 2 bases from V and 1 base from J; bases unmatched to any gene: 1. CDR1 and CDR2 from the germline V gene are SGHNT and YENEEA. As DNA, the CDR3 is TGTGCCAGCAGCTTACAGGGGGAGAACACTGAAGCTTTCTTT. Translating it yields CASSLQGENTEAFF. The whole variable domain, remainder taken from reference TRBV11-3 and TRBJ1-1, is EAGVVQSPRYKIIEKKQPVAFWCNPISGHNTLYWYLQNLGQGPELLIRYENEEAVDDSQLPKDRFSAERLKGVDSTLKIQPAELGDSAVYLCASSLQGENTEAFFGQGTRLTVV.

The count of this clone is one. This rearrangement joins TRBV10-3 to TRBJ1-6; D unresolved. Looked up from germline, CDR1 is ENHRY and CDR2 is SYGVKD. V was pared by 4 bases and J by 10 bases, with 14 bases between. The CDR3 loop spans 14 amino acids. DNA for the CDR3: TGTGCCATCAGTGGAGCAACCCCGAGGTCACCCCTCCACTTT. Translating it yields CAISGATPRSPLHF.

The chain carries TRBV30 and TRBJ1-1, with 9 bases identical to TRBD1. J gave up 3 bases and V 3 bases, and 5 bases lay outside the gene matches. There are 14 residues in the CDR3. The germline V gene encodes CDR1 GTSNPN and CDR2 SVGIG (reference sequence). The CDR3 region has the DNA TGTGCCTGGAGAACAGGGGGCGTCGACACTGAAGCTTTCTTT. It encodes CAWRTGGVDTEAFF.

This clone came up once. The chain employs TRBV12-5 and TRBJ1-1; D gene unclear. The germline gives CDR1 LGHNT, CDR2 FRNRAP. The CDR3 covers 14 residues. With 3 bases removed from V and 3 bases from J, the gap between germline ends came to 11 bases. The chain's CDR3 is CASGFWRVDTEAFF. CDR3 DNA sequence: TGTGCTAGTGGTTTTTGGAGAGTAGACACTGAAGCTTTCTTT. Filled out from reference TRBV12-5 and TRBJ1-1, the complete variable domain reads DARVTQTPRHKVTEMGQEVTMRCQPILGHNTVFWYRQTMMQGLELLAYFRNRAPLDDSGMPKDRFSAEMPDATLATLKIQPSEPRDSAVYFCASGFWRVDTEAFFGQGTRLTVV.

The chain has TRBV30 and TRBJ2-3, with D uncertain. Trimming removed 3 bases from V and 4 bases from J, with 11 bases in between. CDR3 length equals 13 residues. In germline, CDR1 is GTSNPN, CDR2 SVGIG (reference sequence). CDR3 sequence (DNA): TGTGCCTGGAGGCCGGGTGGCGCAGATACGCAGTATTTT. Protein: CAWRPGGADTQYF.

CDR3 DNA: TGTGCCAGCAGGGGCCAGGGGGGTGAAGAGACCCAGTACTTC. Its translation is CASRGQGGEETQYF. This chain joins TRBV6-5 and TRBJ2-5; maybe TRBD1 (7 bases). V was pared by 6 bases and J by 3 bases, with 14 bases between. The length of the CDR3 is 14 residues. Germline CDR1 reads MNHEY; CDR2 reads SVGAGI.

The rearrangement links TRBV19 to TRBJ2-2; 7 positions match TRBD1. This CDR3 spans 14 amino acids. Germline CDR1 and CDR2: LNHDA and SQIVND (reference sequence). V was clipped by 5 bases and J by 1 base; unmatched bases: 1. The CDR3 sequence: CASSQGENTGELFF. DNA of the CDR3: TGTGCCAGTAGTCAGGGGGAGAACACCGGGGAGCTGTTTTTT. Using reference TRBV19 and TRBJ2-2 for the parts outside the CDR3, the full variable domain is DGGITQSPKYLFRKEGQNVTLSCEQNLNHDAMYWYRQDPGQGLRLIYYSQIVNDFQKGDIAEGYSVSREKKESFPLTVTSAQKNPTAFYLCASSQGENTGELFFGEGSRLTVL.

This clone is a singleton in its sample. The genes are TRBV19 and TRBJ2-7; 9 bases are a match to TRBD2. The CDR3 covers 17 residues. V shed 5 bases and J 2 bases; nucleotides not matched to a gene: 13. Germline V gene sequence: CDR1 LNHDA, CDR2 SQIVND (reference sequence). The CDR3 loop reads CASSFGLALYSTYEQYF. The CDR3 coding sequence is TGTGCCAGTAGTTTCGGACTAGCGCTTTACTCTACCTACGAGCAGTACTTC.

This clone showed up just a few times. This rearrangement joins TRBV2 to TRBJ1-6; perhaps TRBD1 as D (6 bases). The CDR3 totals 16 residues. Trimming cost V 5 bases and J 0 bases, with 11 bases left between them. Germline assignment: CDR1 SNHLY and CDR2 FYNNEI. The CDR3 region has the DNA TGTGCCAGCAGTCGAGGCAGGGGCTCCTATAATTCACCCCTCCACTTT. Translating gives CASSRGRGSYNSPLHF.

This sequence joins TRBV19 and TRBJ1-1, with unresolved D. Trimming removed 7 bases at V and 7 bases at J, with 19 bases between. The germline V gene has CDR1 LNHDA and CDR2 SQIVND (reference sequence). The CDR3 totals 14 residues. The CDR3 loop reads CASTRLAASFEAFF. The CDR3 DNA reads as TGTGCCAGTACCCGACTGGCAGCGAGTTTTGAAGCTTTCTTT.

The gene calls are TRBV2 and TRBJ2-2; 7 nucleotides agree with TRBD1. Looked up from germline, CDR1 is SNHLY and CDR2 is FYNNEI. With V trimmed by 6 bases and J by 3 bases, 7 bases remained unmatched. The CDR3 runs to 15 residues. CDR3 bases: TGTGCCAGCAGCTTCGACAGGGCTGACACCGGGGAGCTGTTTTTT. Residues: CASSFDRADTGELFF. The whole variable domain, remainder taken from reference TRBV2 and TRBJ2-2, is EPEVTQTPSHQVTQMGQEVILRCVPISNHLYFYWYRQILGQKVEFLVSFYNNEISEKSEIFDDQFSVERPDGSNFTLKIRSTKLEDSAMYFCASSFDRADTGELFFGEGSRLTVL.

V usage is TRBV29-1 and J usage is TRBJ2-7, with 8 bases lining up with TRBD1. Germline assignment: CDR1 SQVTM and CDR2 ANQGSEA. The junction had 7 bases not matched to a gene; V was cut back by 5 bases and J by 1 base. This CDR3 region has 14 residues. The CDR3: CSVYGQGYSYEQYF. In DNA form, the CDR3 reads TGCAGCGTTTATGGACAGGGATATTCCTACGAGCAGTACTTC.